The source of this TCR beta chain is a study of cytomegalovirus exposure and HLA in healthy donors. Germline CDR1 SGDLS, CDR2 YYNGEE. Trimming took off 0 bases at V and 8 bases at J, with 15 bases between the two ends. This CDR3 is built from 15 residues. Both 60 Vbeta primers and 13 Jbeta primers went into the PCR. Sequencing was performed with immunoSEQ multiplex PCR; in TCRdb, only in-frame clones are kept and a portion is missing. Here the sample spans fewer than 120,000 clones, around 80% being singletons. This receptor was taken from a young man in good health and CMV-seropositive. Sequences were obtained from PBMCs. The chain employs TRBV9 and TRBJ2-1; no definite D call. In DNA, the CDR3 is TGTGCCAGCAGCGTAGGTCATCAGGCCCCCCATGAGCAGTTCTTC. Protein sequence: CASSVGHQAPHEQFF. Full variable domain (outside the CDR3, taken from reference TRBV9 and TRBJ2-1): DSGVTQTPKHLITATGQRVTLRCSPRSGDLSVYWYQQSLDQGLQFLIQYYNGEERAKGNILERFSAQQFPDLHSELNLSSLELGDSALYFCASSVGHQAPHEQFFGPGTRLTVL.